These 28 T cell receptor beta chains came from one sample sequenced in a study of T cells in Graves' hyperthyroidism and ophthalmopathy. RNA transcripts served as the template for amplifying TCR beta CDR3 regions. The primer set for the first-round RT-PCR of the TCR CDR3 was HTBI. TCRdb reanalysed the multiplex PCR reads using MiXCR and keeps one entry per CDR3 protein. There are approximately 360,000 distinct CDR3 sequences in the sample; approximately 14% occur only once, and around a quarter lies in the top ten. Sequencing was carried out using blood. The receptors stem from a woman aged 18-29 years with Graves' hyperthyroidism that later progressed to Graves' ophthalmopathy.

This clonotype has a handful of counts. This rearrangement joins TRBV25-1 to TRBJ2-5; 11 bases align to TRBD2. V trimming: 5 bases; J trimming: 7 bases; junction bases outside the gene matches: 9. CDR3 length equals 15 residues. Looked up from germline, CDR1 is MGHDK and CDR2 is SYGVNS. The DNA of the CDR3 is TGTGCCAGCAGTTCCACTAGCGGGAGTGGTGGGACCCAGTACTTC. Its translation is CASSSTSGSGGTQYF.

This clonotype was seen repeatedly, ten times or more. The chain combines TRBV12-3 or TRBV12-4 with TRBJ1-3; no definite D call. The CDR3 spans 11 residues. Trimming left V 6 bases short and J 2 bases short, with 2 bases between. Here the CDR3 reads CASRTGNTIYF. In DNA, the CDR3 is TGTGCCAGCAGGACTGGAAACACCATATATTTT.

The chain couples TRBV20-1 to TRBJ1-1; D is undetermined. Between the trimmed V and J ends, which lost 6 bases and 11 bases, there was a span of 22 bases. CDR3 length: 13 amino acids. Germline values: CDR1 DFQATT, CDR2 SNEGSKA (reference sequence). CDR3 amino acids: CSARHSPAAVAFF. In DNA form, the CDR3 reads TGCAGTGCGCGACACTCCCCGGCGGCGGTGGCTTTCTTT.

V is TRBV11-2 and J is TRBJ2-1; 16 nucleotides agree with TRBD2. The ends lost 3 bases at V and 0 bases at J; junction bases unmatched: 17. CDR1 and CDR2 from the germline V gene are SGHAT and FQNNGV. The CDR3 spans 23 residues. CDR3 sequence reads: CASSFKTGEVGTSGRGSYNEQFF. The CDR3 nucleotides are TGTGCCAGCAGCTTCAAGACAGGGGAGGTTGGGACTAGCGGGAGGGGCTCCTACAATGAGCAGTTCTTC.

CDR3 nucleotides: TGTGCCAGTTGCAGGGTCCCTGGGGCCAACGTCCTGACTTTC. Protein product: CASCRVPGANVLTF. The chain carries TRBV19 and TRBJ2-6; D might be TRBD1 (5 bases). V lost 8 bases, J lost 2 bases, and 10 bases lay in between. There are 14 residues in the CDR3. Germline V lookup: CDR1 LNHDA, CDR2 SQIVND (reference sequence).

This clonotype was seen more than once but under ten times. The chain recombines TRBV7-9 with TRBJ2-3; D is unclear. Germline CDR1 reads SEHNR; CDR2 reads FQNEAQ (reference sequence). V shed 1 base and J shed 0 bases, with 8 bases lying between them. This CDR3 is 15 amino acids long. The CDR3 is CASSLVPTSTDTQYF. CDR3 nucleotide sequence: TGTGCCAGCAGCTTAGTACCAACCAGCACAGATACGCAGTATTTT.

The table lists this clonotype with a few counts. The rearrangement uses TRBV3-1 and TRBJ2-7, with 9 bases that match TRBD2. Trimming took 1 base from V and 5 from J; bases not matched to a gene: 6. CDR1 and CDR2 (germline): LGHDT, YNNKEL (reference sequence). The CDR3 runs to 15 residues. The CDR3 region is CASSQVAGGPHEQYF. CDR3 DNA sequence: TGTGCCAGCAGCCAAGTGGCGGGAGGGCCCCACGAGCAGTACTTC.

For the CDR3, the DNA is TGTGCCATCAGTGAGTCGGGCAGACCGAACACCGGGGAGCTGTTTTTT. Its protein product is CAISESGRPNTGELFF. This sequence joins TRBV10-3 and TRBJ2-2; D is unclear. The V end was cut by 0 bases, the J end by 0 bases, with 8 bases between. The CDR3 runs 16 residues. Germline values: CDR1 ENHRY, CDR2 SYGVKD.

This chain joins TRBV5-5 and TRBJ2-5; 9 nucleotides agree with TRBD1. Per the germline V gene, CDR1 is SGHKS and CDR2 is YYEKEE (reference sequence). With 3 bases clipped from V and 7 bases from J, the junction kept 7 bases outside the gene matches. CDR3 size: 14 residues. The CDR3 region has the DNA TGTGCCAGCAGCTCACCGGGACAGGGAGGGACCCAGTACTTC. Its protein is CASSSPGQGGTQYF.

This clonotype has a count of ten or more. The chain combines TRBV7-6 with TRBJ2-5, with 11 bases lining up with TRBD2. V gave up 5 bases and J gave up 2 bases; unmatched junction bases: 7. The length of the CDR3 is 16 residues. CDR1 and CDR2 from the germline V gene are SGHVS and FNYEAQ. Here the CDR3 reads CASSPLAGGTQETQYF. DNA for the CDR3: TGTGCCAGCAGCCCCCTAGCGGGAGGAACGCAAGAGACCCAGTACTTC. Drawing the rest from reference TRBV7-6 and TRBJ2-5, the complete variable domain is GAGVSQSPRYKVTKRGQDVALRCDPISGHVSLYWYRQALGQGPEFLTYFNYEAQQDKSGLPNDRFSAERPEGSISTLTIQRTEQRDSAMYRCASSPLAGGTQETQYFGPGTRLLVL.

Concerning this clonotype: Without the conserved terminal phenylalanine or tryptophan, this CDR3 likely stems from a read error. The chain couples TRBV4-2 to TRBJ2-1; tentative D call: TRBD2 (5 bases). CDR3 length equals 15 residues. The V gene lost 0 bases and the J gene lost 2 bases, with 8 bases spanning the gap. Germline lookup yields CDR1 LGHNA and CDR2 YNFKEQ. The CDR3 sequence: CASSQDTRPYNEQFL. The CDR3 DNA is TGTGCCAGCAGCCAAGACACTAGACCCTACAATGAGCAGTTCCTC.

The table lists this clonotype with many counts. The chain links TRBV11-3 to TRBJ2-1; 10 nucleotides line up with TRBD2. This CDR3 contains 17 residues. The germline V gene has CDR1 SGHNT and CDR2 YENEEA. The J segment lost 6 bases and the V segment lost 1 base, leaving 9 bases of the junction unmatched. CDR3 protein: CASSLGGSSGSRNEQFF. The DNA for the CDR3 is TGTGCCAGCAGCTTAGGGGGATCTAGCGGGAGTCGCAATGAGCAGTTCTTC. Supplemented by reference TRBV11-3 and TRBJ2-1, the full variable domain reads EAGVVQSPRYKIIEKKQPVAFWCNPISGHNTLYWYLQNLGQGPELLIRYENEEAVDDSQLPKDRFSAERLKGVDSTLKIQPAELGDSAVYLCASSLGGSSGSRNEQFFGPGTRLTVL.

This clonotype has ten or more counts. Here the CDR3 DNA reads TGTGCCAGCAGCTTAGCTACAGGAGGGGCCCAGTACTTC. This sequence encodes CASSLATGGAQYF. J is TRBJ2-5 and V is TRBV7-2, with D possibly TRBD2 on 6 matching bases. The V gene lost 0 bases and the J gene lost 9 bases, with 11 bases spanning the gap. The CDR3 consists of 13 residues. The germline gives CDR1 SGHTA, CDR2 FQGNSA.

This clonotype has a count of ten or more. The chain combines TRBV28 with TRBJ2-3; 8 nucleotides agree with TRBD1. This CDR3 comprises 18 residues. The junction had 12 bases not matched to a gene; V was cut back by 3 bases and J by 1 base. The germline V gene encodes CDR1 MDHEN and CDR2 SYDVKM. CDR3 region: CASSFGQGAPWGTDTQYF. CDR3 in DNA: TGTGCCAGCAGTTTTGGGCAGGGGGCCCCATGGGGCACAGATACGCAGTATTTT.

With respect to this clonotype: A much larger clone differs by one base, so this may be a read error. This chain connects TRBV20-1 to TRBJ2-1; 7 positions agree with TRBD2. Judging by the DNA end, TRBJ2-7 fits better; the J call may be wrong. This CDR3 comprises 13 residues. Per the germline V gene, CDR1 is DFQATT and CDR2 is SNEGSKA (reference sequence). This CDR3 is CSANRGSPNEQYF. Here the CDR3 DNA reads TGCAGTGCTAACCGCGGGAGTCCCAATGAGCAGTACTTC.

V is TRBV9 and J is TRBJ2-7; 9 bases are shared with TRBD2. Germline values: CDR1 SGDLS, CDR2 YYNGEE. The CDR3 runs to 16 residues. Unmatched junction bases numbered 9, after V lost 2 bases and J lost 3 bases. CDR3 amino acids: CASSVPLAGVGYEQYF. CDR3 bases: TGTGCCAGCAGCGTGCCCTTAGCGGGAGTCGGCTACGAGCAGTACTTC.

Many counts were recorded for this clonotype. V usage is TRBV28 and J usage is TRBJ1-4, with 9 bases identical to TRBD1. Per germline, CDR1 MDHEN and CDR2 SYDVKM. The V segment lost 7 bases and the J segment 6 bases; nucleotides outside the gene matches: 9. This CDR3 contains 15 residues. The CDR3 sequence is CASNEPGQGDEKLFF. DNA of the CDR3: TGTGCCAGCAACGAACCGGGACAGGGAGATGAAAAACTGTTTTTT.

This clonotype appeared many times. CDR3 nucleotides: TGTGCCAGCAGCCTTAGGTCGAACACTGAAGCTTTCTTT. Protein: CASSLRSNTEAFF. The chain has TRBV13 and TRBJ1-1; unclear D gene. Trimming removed 5 bases at V and 1 base at J, with 8 bases between. The CDR3 is made up of 13 amino acids. Germline V gene data show CDR1 as PRHDT and CDR2 as FYEKMQ (reference sequence).

Concerning this clonotype: A junction boundary mismatches the germline segment, possibly from a read error. The chain carries TRBV6-9 and TRBJ2-2; TRBD1 agrees at 11 bases. This CDR3 spans 15 amino acids. Looked up from germline, CDR1 is MNHGY and CDR2 is SVAAGI. CDR3 protein: CASSYRTGGTGELSF. As DNA, the CDR3 is TGTGCCAGCAGTTACCGGACAGGGGGCACCGGGGAGCTGTCTTTT.

A few counts support this clonotype. This chain uses TRBV27 with TRBJ2-1; D gene uncertain. Germline CDR1 MNHEY, CDR2 SMNVEV (reference sequence). Trimming shortened V by 0 bases and J by 6 bases, and 6 bases separated the two germline ends. The CDR3 is made up of 13 amino acids. CDR3 coding DNA: TGTGCCAGCAGTTTATCGATTGCCAATGAGCAGTTCTTC. This codes for CASSLSIANEQFF.

The V gene is TRBV9, the J gene TRBJ2-1, with a weak D call TRBD2 (6 bases). Trimming removed 0 bases from V and 13 bases from J, with 17 bases in between. In germline, CDR1 is SGDLS, CDR2 YYNGEE. The CDR3 has 14 residues. DNA for the CDR3: TGTGCCAGCAGCGTAGGATCCCCAAGCGGGCAACAGTTCTTC. This translates into CASSVGSPSGQQFF.

CDR3 coding DNA: TGTGCCAGCAGCTGGGGGACAGGGCCCTACAATGAGCAGTTCTTC. The encoded protein is CASSWGTGPYNEQFF. The chain is built from TRBV3-1 and TRBJ2-1, with 9 bases fitting TRBD1. The germline gives CDR1 LGHDT, CDR2 YNNKEL (reference sequence). CDR3 length: 15 amino acids. V lost 5 bases to trimming and J lost 2 bases; unmatched junction nucleotides: 4.

This clonotype was counted many times. The chain links TRBV20-1 to TRBJ1-4; 7 bases match TRBD1. CDR1 DFQATT and CDR2 SNEGSKA come from the germline V gene (reference sequence). J gave up 8 bases and V 0 bases, and 9 bases lay outside the gene matches. This CDR3 has 15 amino acids. CDR3 DNA: TGCAGTGCTAGAGATGACAGGGTGCATAGGGAAAAACTGTTTTTT. The encoded protein is CSARDDRVHREKLFF.

This clonotype was detected a few times. CDR3 protein: CASSLGTQRMNTEAFF. CDR3 nucleotide sequence: TGTGCCAGCAGCTTGGGGACACAGAGGATGAACACTGAAGCTTTCTTT. The V and J genes are TRBV7-9 and TRBJ1-1; the D gene is possibly TRBD1 (6 bases). The germline gives CDR1 SEHNR, CDR2 FQNEAQ (reference sequence). V was shortened by 3 bases and J by 0 bases, with 14 bases between the two germline ends. The length of the CDR3 is 16 residues.

This clonotype was counted ten times or more. This sequence joins TRBV7-2 and TRBJ1-1; 9 bases are shared with TRBD1. The CDR3 has 14 residues. Germline CDR1 SGHTA, CDR2 FQGNSA. The trim removed 5 bases at V and 7 bases at J, leaving 8 bases unmatched. The CDR3 region is CASSPRQGDYEAFF. The CDR3 coding sequence is TGTGCCAGCAGCCCCCGACAGGGGGACTATGAAGCTTTCTTT.

Ten or more counts support this clonotype. The chain joins TRBV20-1 to TRBJ2-1; D is perhaps TRBD2 (5 bases). This CDR3 has 13 amino acids. Between the trimmed V and J ends, which lost 6 bases and 2 bases, there was a span of 11 bases. Germline CDR1 and CDR2: DFQATT and SNEGSKA (reference sequence). The CDR3 spells CSADSGTYNEQFF. CDR3 in DNA: TGCAGTGCGGACTCTGGGACCTACAATGAGCAGTTCTTC.

This clonotype showed up many times. The gene calls are TRBV20-1 and TRBJ2-7, with no clear D. This CDR3 has 10 amino acids. The V end lost 1 base, the J end lost 7 bases, and 5 bases lay between the germline ends. Germline CDR1 and CDR2: DFQATT and SNEGSKA (reference sequence). The CDR3 bases are TGCAGTGCTAGAGTGACGGAGCAGTACTTC. Its translation: CSARVTEQYF.

This clonotype came up many times. This chain connects TRBV27 to TRBJ2-2; no definite D call. Looked up from germline, CDR1 is MNHEY and CDR2 is SMNVEV (reference sequence). V gave up 4 bases and J gave up 6 bases, with 12 bases separating them. This CDR3 contains 14 residues. The CDR3 DNA sequence: TGTGCCAGCAGTTCTCGACATCTGGCCGGGGAGCTGTTTTTT. Its translation is CASSSRHLAGELFF.